Presented here are 22 T cell receptor beta chains from one specimen sequenced in a study of identical twins. MiXCR, run by TCRdb on the 5' RACE reads, gives a single entry per CDR3 protein. The sample includes around 1.7 million distinct CDR3 sequences, roughly a third of them seen just once. The sample consisted of cord blood. The receptors stem from a newborn girl in good health.

This clonotype was observed a handful of times. The chain has TRBV11-2 and TRBJ1-2; D is uncertain. Trimming stripped 6 bases from V and 7 bases from J, with 15 bases between. Germline V gene sequence: CDR1 SGHAT, CDR2 FQNNGV. CDR3 length: 13 amino acids. The CDR3, as DNA: TGTGCCAGCAGTGTAGGAGGGTTCGGTGGCTACACCTTC. This translates into CASSVGGFGGYTF.

The chain has TRBV20-1 and TRBJ2-1; 11 nucleotides align to TRBD2. Germline V lookup: CDR1 DFQATT, CDR2 SNEGSKA (reference sequence). The CDR3 contains 15 residues. V was pared by 6 bases and J by 7 bases, with 11 bases of the junction left unmatched. The CDR3 protein is CSARKLAGASNEQFF. The CDR3 DNA sequence: TGCAGTGCCAGAAAACTAGCGGGGGCTAGTAATGAGCAGTTCTTC.

V and J are TRBV6-9 and TRBJ2-3, with 7 positions matching TRBD2. Trimming removed 5 bases from V and 8 bases from J; junction bases left unmatched: 7. This CDR3 spans 13 amino acids. Germline V gives CDR1 MNHGY, CDR2 SVAAGI. CDR3 DNA: TGTGCCAGCAGTCTAGCGGTCTTTGGTACGCAGTATTTT. Translation: CASSLAVFGTQYF.

In this sample, this clonotype turned up once. The J gene is TRBJ2-1, the V gene TRBV7-9; TRBD2 matches 9 bases. CDR1 and CDR2 from the germline V gene are SEHNR and FQNEAQ (reference sequence). Trimming at V came to 9 bases and at J to 4 bases, leaving 7 bases not matched to a gene. This CDR3 contains 14 residues. This chain's CDR3 is CARLAGVLYNEQFF. The CDR3 DNA is TGTGCCAGATTAGCGGGGGTCCTTTACAATGAGCAGTTCTTC.

The chain combines TRBV5-1 with TRBJ2-2; 10 nucleotides match TRBD2. Germline CDR1 and CDR2: SGHRS and YFSETQ. This CDR3 is built from 17 residues. With V trimmed by 1 base and J by 2 bases, 5 bases remained unmatched. The DNA of the CDR3 is TGCGCCAGCAGCTTGCCTCTAGCGGGGGTTAACACCGGGGAGCTGTTTTTT. Encoded protein: CASSLPLAGVNTGELFF.

The chain is built from TRBV7-2 and TRBJ2-3; D is perhaps TRBD2 (5 bases). Trimming stripped 3 bases from V and 0 bases from J, with 10 bases between. CDR1 is SGHTA, CDR2 FQGNSA, per germline. This CDR3 has 15 residues. The CDR3 reads CASSFDSGSTDTQYF. In DNA form, the CDR3 reads TGTGCCAGCAGCTTTGATTCGGGGAGCACAGATACGCAGTATTTT.

This clonotype showed up just a few times. The chain is built from TRBV19 and TRBJ2-3, with D unclear. Trimming shortened V by 2 bases and J by 8 bases, and 11 bases separated the two germline ends. This CDR3 is built from 13 residues. CDR1 and CDR2 from the germline V gene are LNHDA and SQIVND (reference sequence). The chain's CDR3 is CASSIPLQTTQYF. As DNA, the CDR3 is TGTGCCAGTAGTATACCCCTCCAGACTACGCAGTATTTT. Full variable domain (outside the CDR3, taken from reference TRBV19 and TRBJ2-3): DGGITQSPKYLFRKEGQNVTLSCEQNLNHDAMYWYRQDPGQGLRLIYYSQIVNDFQKGDIAEGYSVSREKKESFPLTVTSAQKNPTAFYLCASSIPLQTTQYFGPGTRLTVL.

A remark on this clonotype: This may be a read error, as it is one base from a much larger clone. DNA for the CDR3: TGTGCCAGCAGTTCACATACGCAGTATTTT. It translates to CASSSHTQYF. This chain connects TRBV12-3 or TRBV12-4 to TRBJ2-3, with D uncertain. V was shortened by 4 bases and J by 7 bases, with 3 bases between the two germline ends. The CDR3 totals 10 residues.

CDR3 region: CASSGRGKLFF. CDR3 in DNA: TGTGCCAGCTCAGGCAGAGGAAAACTGTTTTTT. This chain connects TRBV18 to TRBJ1-4; D call uncertain. CDR3 length: 11 residues. V was trimmed by 5 bases and J by 10 bases, leaving 8 bases between them. CDR1 KGHSH and CDR2 LQKENI come from the germline V gene.

This clonotype has a handful of counts. The chain has TRBV28 and TRBJ2-7; D is perhaps TRBD2 (6 bases). Germline lookup yields CDR1 MDHEN and CDR2 SYDVKM. V was shortened by 6 bases and J by 3 bases, with 15 bases between the two germline ends. The CDR3 loop spans 14 amino acids. This CDR3 reads CASSPEGRIYEQYF. CDR3 nucleotide sequence: TGTGCCAGCAGCCCCGAAGGGAGGATCTACGAGCAGTACTTC.

This chain uses TRBV6-2 or TRBV6-3 with TRBJ1-1; no clear D. V lost 2 bases, J lost 11 bases, and 18 bases lay in between. CDR1 and CDR2 (germline): MNHEY, SVGEGT. This CDR3 comprises 14 residues. DNA for the CDR3: TGTGCCAGCAGTTACGGGGAACTTCGAAGGTTGGCTTTCTTT. It specifies CASSYGELRRLAFF.

The chain is built from TRBV5-5 and TRBJ2-6; D uncertain. Trimming shortened V by 2 bases and J by 0 bases, and 9 bases separated the two germline ends. The CDR3 spans 16 residues. The germline V gene encodes CDR1 SGHKS and CDR2 YYEKEE (reference sequence). The CDR3 sequence: CASSLQFRSGANVLTF. The CDR3 DNA follows: TGTGCCAGCAGCTTACAGTTCCGCTCTGGGGCCAACGTCCTGACTTTC.

V usage is TRBV7-9 and J usage is TRBJ1-6; TRBD1 might be the D (5 bases). The CDR3 sequence is 15 residues long. Germline V gives CDR1 SEHNR, CDR2 FQNEAQ (reference sequence). Trimming removed 5 bases from V and 3 bases from J, with 11 bases in between. CDR3 region: CASSQGANYNSPLHF. CDR3 coding DNA: TGTGCCAGCAGCCAGGGAGCAAACTATAATTCACCCCTCCACTTT. The full variable domain, with the rest looked up from reference TRBV7-9 and TRBJ1-6, is DTGVSQNPRHKITKRGQNVTFRCDPISEHNRLYWYRQTLGQGPEFLTYFQNEAQLEKSRLLSDRFSAERPKGSFSTLEIQRTEQGDSAMYLCASSQGANYNSPLHFGNGTRLTVT.

The chain employs TRBV19 and TRBJ1-2; 10 nucleotides agree with TRBD1. This CDR3 contains 15 residues. After removal of 3 bases from V and 6 bases from J, the junction contained 7 bases not matched to a gene. Germline V gene sequence: CDR1 LNHDA, CDR2 SQIVND (reference sequence). CDR3 residues: CASSMISTGGDGYTF. As DNA, the CDR3 is TGTGCCAGTAGTATGATTTCGACAGGGGGCGATGGCTACACCTTC.

This rearrangement joins TRBV5-1 to TRBJ1-1; the D gene is possibly TRBD1 (5 bases). Deletions cut 6 bases from V and 4 bases from J, with 13 bases between. There are 13 residues in the CDR3. CDR1 is SGHRS, CDR2 YFSETQ, per germline. CDR3 sequence (DNA): TGCGCCAGCAAGGAGGGGCCAGGCACTGAAGCTTTCTTT. This translates into CASKEGPGTEAFF. The entire variable domain, with the rest obtained from reference TRBV5-1 and TRBJ1-1, is as follows: KAGVTQTPRYLIKTRGQQVTLSCSPISGHRSVSWYQQTPGQGLQFLFEYFSETQRNKGNFPGRFSGRQFSNSRSEMNVSTLELGDSALYLCASKEGPGTEAFFGQGTRLTVV.

This clonotype came up a few times. The CDR3 loop is CASSPAGGRVFNEKLFF. The CDR3 bases are TGTGCCAGCTCACCGGCCGGGGGTAGAGTCTTTAATGAAAAACTGTTTTTT. The genes are TRBV18 and TRBJ1-4; a possible D gene is TRBD1 (5 bases). Per the germline V gene, CDR1 is KGHSH and CDR2 is LQKENI. The CDR3 runs 17 residues. V was clipped by 3 bases and J by 4 bases, with 18 bases between them.

This clonotype was seen a handful of times. V usage is TRBV7-2 and J usage is TRBJ2-3; 11 bases align to TRBD2. Germline CDR1 is SGHTA and CDR2 is FQGNSA. There are 18 residues in the CDR3. The trim removed 2 bases at V and 2 bases at J, leaving 9 bases unmatched. The CDR3 nucleotides read TGTGCCAGCAGCTTAAGGGGCACTAGCGGGGGATCCACAGATACGCAGTATTTT. Translation gives CASSLRGTSGGSTDTQYF.

The table lists this clonotype with a few counts. The chain has TRBV6-5 and TRBJ2-3; D unclear. V shed 3 bases and J shed 2 bases, with 6 bases lying between them. This CDR3 comprises 13 residues. Germline V gives CDR1 MNHEY, CDR2 SVGAGI. This CDR3 reads CASSYIPTDTQYF. The CDR3 DNA reads as TGTGCCAGCAGTTATATTCCCACAGATACGCAGTATTTT.

The chain carries TRBV20-1 and TRBJ2-5; 7 nucleotides align to TRBD2. Germline CDR1 reads DFQATT; CDR2 reads SNEGSKA (reference sequence). The length of the CDR3 is 14 residues. After removal of 5 bases from V and 11 bases from J, the junction contained 17 bases not matched to a gene. In DNA form, the CDR3 reads TGCAGTGCTGGGGAGGACCGCCTTGCGGGAGAGCAGTACTTC. Translation: CSAGEDRLAGEQYF.

This clonotype was seen more than once but under ten times. This rearrangement joins TRBV21-1 to TRBJ2-4; no DNA check was done on the table's D call, TRBD2. TRBV21-1 is classified as a pseudogene. CDR3 length equals 18 residues. This CDR3 reads CASSSPGEGVLAKNIQYF. The DNA of the CDR3 is TGTGCCAGCAGCTCCCCTGGGGAGGGGGTCTTAGCCAAAAACATTCAGTACTTC.

Comment on this clonotype: One end of the junction does not line up with germline, which may come from a read error. This chain joins TRBV5-1 and TRBJ1-4; D might be TRBD1 (5 bases). Germline V gene sequence: CDR1 SGHRS, CDR2 YFSETQ. There are 15 residues in the CDR3. The CDR3 reads CASSLDWGFNEKLSF. CDR3 coding DNA: TGCGCCAGCAGCTTGGATTGGGGGTTTAATGAAAAACTGTCTTTT.

The gene calls are TRBV29-1 and TRBJ2-1, with no clear D. V was cut by 4 bases and J by 9 bases, with 10 bases left in between. CDR3 length: 11 residues. Per germline, CDR1 SQVTM and CDR2 ANQGSEA. This CDR3 reads CSVASPSEQFF. The CDR3, as DNA: TGCAGCGTTGCAAGCCCTAGTGAGCAGTTCTTC.